This T cell receptor beta chain was recovered during a study of cytomegalovirus exposure and HLA in healthy donors. Libraries were prepared by immunoSEQ multiplex PCR; TCRdb keeps only in-frame clonotypes and omits some of them. The sample contains about 71,000 clones, 94% of which appear only once. This CDR3 is 17 amino acids long. CDR1 and CDR2 (germline): SGHTA, FQGNSA. After removal of 4 bases from V and 5 bases from J, the junction contained 14 bases not matched to a gene. Sequencing was performed on PBMCs. This clonotype originated in a man aged 18 to 29 in good health and CMV-seropositive. The genes are TRBV7-2 and TRBJ2-5; TRBD2 matches at 9 bases. CDR3 residues: CASSSGVGGGAFETQYF. In DNA, the CDR3 is TGTGCCAGCAGCTCCGGGGTCGGCGGGGGGGCCTTTGAGACCCAGTACTTC.